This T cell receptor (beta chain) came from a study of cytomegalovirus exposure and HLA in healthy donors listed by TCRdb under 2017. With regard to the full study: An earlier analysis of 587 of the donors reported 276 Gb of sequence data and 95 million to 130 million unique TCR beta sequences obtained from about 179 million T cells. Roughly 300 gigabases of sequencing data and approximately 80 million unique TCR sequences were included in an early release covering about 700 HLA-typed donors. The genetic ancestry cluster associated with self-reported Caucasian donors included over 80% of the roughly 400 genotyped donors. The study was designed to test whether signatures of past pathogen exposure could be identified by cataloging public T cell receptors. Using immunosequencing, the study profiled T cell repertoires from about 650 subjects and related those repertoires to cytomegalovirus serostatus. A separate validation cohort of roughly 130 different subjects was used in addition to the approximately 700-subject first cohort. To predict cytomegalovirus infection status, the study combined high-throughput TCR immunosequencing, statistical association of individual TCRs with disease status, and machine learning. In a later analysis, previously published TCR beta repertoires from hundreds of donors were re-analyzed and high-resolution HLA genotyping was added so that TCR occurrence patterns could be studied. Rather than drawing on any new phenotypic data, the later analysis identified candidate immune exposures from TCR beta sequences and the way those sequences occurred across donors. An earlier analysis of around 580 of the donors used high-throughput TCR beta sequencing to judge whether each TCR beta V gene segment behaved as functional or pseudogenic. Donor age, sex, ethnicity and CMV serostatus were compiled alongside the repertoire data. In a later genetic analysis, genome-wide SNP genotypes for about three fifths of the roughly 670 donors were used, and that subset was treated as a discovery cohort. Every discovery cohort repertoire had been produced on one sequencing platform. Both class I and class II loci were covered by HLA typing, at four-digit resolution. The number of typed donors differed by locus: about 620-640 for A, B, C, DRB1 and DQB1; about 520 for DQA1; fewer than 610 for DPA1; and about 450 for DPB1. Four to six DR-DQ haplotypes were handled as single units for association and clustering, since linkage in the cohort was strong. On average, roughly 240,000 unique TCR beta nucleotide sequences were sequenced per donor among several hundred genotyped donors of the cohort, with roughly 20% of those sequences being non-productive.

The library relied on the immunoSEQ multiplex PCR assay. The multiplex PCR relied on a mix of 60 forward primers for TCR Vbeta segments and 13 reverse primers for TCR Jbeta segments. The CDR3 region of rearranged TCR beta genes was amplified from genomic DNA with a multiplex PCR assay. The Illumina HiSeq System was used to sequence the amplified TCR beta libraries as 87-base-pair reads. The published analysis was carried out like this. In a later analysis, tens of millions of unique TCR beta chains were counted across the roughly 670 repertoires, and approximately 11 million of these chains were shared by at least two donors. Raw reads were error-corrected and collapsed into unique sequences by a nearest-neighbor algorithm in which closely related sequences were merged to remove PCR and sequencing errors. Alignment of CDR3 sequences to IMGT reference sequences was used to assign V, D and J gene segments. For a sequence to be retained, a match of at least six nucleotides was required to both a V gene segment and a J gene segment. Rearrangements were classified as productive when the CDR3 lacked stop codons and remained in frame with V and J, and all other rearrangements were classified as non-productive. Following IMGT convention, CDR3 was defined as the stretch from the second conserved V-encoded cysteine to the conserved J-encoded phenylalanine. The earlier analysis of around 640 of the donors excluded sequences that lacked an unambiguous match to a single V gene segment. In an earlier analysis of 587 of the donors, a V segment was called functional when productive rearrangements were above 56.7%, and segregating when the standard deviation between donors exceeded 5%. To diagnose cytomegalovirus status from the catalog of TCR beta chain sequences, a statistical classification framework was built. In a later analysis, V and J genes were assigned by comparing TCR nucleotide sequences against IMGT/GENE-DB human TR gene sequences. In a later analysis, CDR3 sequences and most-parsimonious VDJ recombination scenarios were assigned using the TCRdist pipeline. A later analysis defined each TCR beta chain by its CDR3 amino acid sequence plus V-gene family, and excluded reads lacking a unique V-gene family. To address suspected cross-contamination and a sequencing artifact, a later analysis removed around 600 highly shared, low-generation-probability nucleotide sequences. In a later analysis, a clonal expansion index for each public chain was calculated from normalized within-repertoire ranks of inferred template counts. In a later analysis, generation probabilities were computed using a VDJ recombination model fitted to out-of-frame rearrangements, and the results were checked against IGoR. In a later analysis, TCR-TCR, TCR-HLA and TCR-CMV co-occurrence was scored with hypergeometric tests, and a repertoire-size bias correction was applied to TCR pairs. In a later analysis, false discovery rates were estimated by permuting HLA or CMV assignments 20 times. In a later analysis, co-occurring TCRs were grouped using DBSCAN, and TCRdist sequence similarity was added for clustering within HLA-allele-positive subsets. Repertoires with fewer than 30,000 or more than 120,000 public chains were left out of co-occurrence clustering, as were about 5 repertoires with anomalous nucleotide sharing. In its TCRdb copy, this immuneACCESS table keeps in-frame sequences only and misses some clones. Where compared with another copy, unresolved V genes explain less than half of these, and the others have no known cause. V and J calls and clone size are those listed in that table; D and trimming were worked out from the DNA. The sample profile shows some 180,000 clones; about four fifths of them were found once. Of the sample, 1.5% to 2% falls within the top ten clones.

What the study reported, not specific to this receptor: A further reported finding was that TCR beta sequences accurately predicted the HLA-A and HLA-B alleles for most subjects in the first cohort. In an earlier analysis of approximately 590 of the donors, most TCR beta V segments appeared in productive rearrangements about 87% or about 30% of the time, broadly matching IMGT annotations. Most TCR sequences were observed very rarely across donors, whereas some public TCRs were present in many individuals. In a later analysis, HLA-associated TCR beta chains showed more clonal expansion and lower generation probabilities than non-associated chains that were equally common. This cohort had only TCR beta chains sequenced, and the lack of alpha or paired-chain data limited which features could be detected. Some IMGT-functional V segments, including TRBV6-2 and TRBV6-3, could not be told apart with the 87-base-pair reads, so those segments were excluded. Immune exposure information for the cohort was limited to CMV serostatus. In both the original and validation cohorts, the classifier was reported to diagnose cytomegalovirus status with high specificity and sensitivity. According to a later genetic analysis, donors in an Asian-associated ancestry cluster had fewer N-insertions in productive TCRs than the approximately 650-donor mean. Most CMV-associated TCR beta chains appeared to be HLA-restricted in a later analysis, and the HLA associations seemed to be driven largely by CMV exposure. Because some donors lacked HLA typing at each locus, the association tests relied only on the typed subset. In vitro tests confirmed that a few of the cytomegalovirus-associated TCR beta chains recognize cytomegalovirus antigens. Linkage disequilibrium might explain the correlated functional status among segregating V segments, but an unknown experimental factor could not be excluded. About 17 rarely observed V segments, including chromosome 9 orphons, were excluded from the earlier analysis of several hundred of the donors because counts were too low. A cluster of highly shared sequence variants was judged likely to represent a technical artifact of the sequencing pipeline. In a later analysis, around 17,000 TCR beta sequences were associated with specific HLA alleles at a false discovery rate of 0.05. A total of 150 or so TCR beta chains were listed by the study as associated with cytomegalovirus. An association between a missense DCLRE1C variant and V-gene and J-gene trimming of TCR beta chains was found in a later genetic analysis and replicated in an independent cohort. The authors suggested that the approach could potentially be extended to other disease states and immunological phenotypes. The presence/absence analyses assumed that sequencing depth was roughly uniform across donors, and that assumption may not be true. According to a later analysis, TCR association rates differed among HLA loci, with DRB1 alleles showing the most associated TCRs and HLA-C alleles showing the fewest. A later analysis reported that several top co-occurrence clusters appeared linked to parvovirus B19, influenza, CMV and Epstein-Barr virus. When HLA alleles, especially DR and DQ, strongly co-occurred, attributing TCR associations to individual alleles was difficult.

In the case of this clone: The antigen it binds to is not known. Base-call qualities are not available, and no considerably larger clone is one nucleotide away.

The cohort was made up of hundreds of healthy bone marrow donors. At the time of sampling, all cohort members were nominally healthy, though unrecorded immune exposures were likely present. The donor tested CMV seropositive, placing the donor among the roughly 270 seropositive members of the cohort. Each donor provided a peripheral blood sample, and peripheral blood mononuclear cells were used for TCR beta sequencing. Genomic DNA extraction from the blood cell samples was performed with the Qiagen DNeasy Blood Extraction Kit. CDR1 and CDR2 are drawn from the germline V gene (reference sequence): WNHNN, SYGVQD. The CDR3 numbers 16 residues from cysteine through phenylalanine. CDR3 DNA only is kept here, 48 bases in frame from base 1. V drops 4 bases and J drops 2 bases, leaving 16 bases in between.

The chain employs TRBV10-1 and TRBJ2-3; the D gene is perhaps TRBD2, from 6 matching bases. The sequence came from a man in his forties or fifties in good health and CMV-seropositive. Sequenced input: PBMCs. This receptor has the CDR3 CASSGASVTFTDTQYF. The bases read TGCGCCAGCAGTGGAGCTAGCGTGACGTTCACAGATACGCAGTATTTT.